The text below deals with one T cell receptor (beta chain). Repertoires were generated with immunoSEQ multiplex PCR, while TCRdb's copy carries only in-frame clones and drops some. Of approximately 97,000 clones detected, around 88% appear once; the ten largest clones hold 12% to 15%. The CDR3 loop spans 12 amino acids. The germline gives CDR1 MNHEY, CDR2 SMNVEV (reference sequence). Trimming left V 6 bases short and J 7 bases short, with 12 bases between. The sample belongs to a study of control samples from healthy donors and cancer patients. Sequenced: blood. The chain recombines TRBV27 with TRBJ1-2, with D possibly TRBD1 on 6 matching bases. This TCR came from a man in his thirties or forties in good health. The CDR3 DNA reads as TGTGCCAGCAGAAGGGGGGCTGGTGGCTACACCTTC. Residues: CASRRGAGGYTF.